Ten or more counts support the clone carrying this T cell receptor (beta chain). Its cognate antigen is unknown. This sample stems from a study of T-cell memory formation after mild COVID-19. General study results and limits: Pre-infection memory held some responding clones, suggesting pre-existing cross-reactive T cells responded.

Amplification by 5'RACE using constant-segment primers produced TCR alpha and TCR beta cDNA libraries that carried sample barcodes and UMIs. TCRdb itself ran the 5' RACE reads through MiXCR, one entry per CDR3 protein. The table includes some 190,000 distinct CDR3 sequences, roughly 17% detected once. The germline CDR1 and CDR2 sequences are MGHRA and YSYEKL. Trimming removed 4 bases at V and 1 base at J, with 13 bases between. The CDR3 has 16 amino acids. This sequence joins TRBV4-1 and TRBJ2-2; D is uncertain. This receptor was taken from an adult woman who had mild COVID-19 (a few samples of this study predate the infection). Cell type and time point are not known. Sequencing was performed on PBMCs or a T cell subset sorted from them (not recorded which). The CDR3 DNA reads TGCGCCAGCAGCCCGCCGGATGGGGAGAACACCGGGGAGCTGTTTTTT. Its protein is CASSPPDGENTGELFF.